These 14 T cell receptor beta chains were all obtained from the same sample, sequenced in a study of cytomegalovirus exposure and HLA in healthy donors. Primers included in the PCR were 60 Vbeta and 13 Jbeta primers. Produced via immunoSEQ multiplex PCR; TCRdb's table is partial and in-frame only. The table shows about 140,000 clones, with more than 70% occurring only once. Sequencing was done on a sample of PBMCs. Receptor source: a male donor in good health and CMV-seronegative.

This clone was detected once. This sequence joins TRBV28 and TRBJ2-7; TRBD1 agrees at 8 bases. CDR3 length equals 14 residues. Germline V gives CDR1 MDHEN, CDR2 SYDVKM. Trimming at V came to 9 bases and at J to 0 bases, leaving 7 bases not matched to a gene. The CDR3 region is CASATGTGSYEQYF. CDR3 bases: TGTGCCAGTGCCACCGGGACAGGCTCCTACGAGCAGTACTTC. Complete variable domain (other parts from reference TRBV28 and TRBJ2-7): DVKVTQSSRYLVKRTGEKVFLECVQDMDHENMFWYRQDPGLGLRLIYFSYDVKMKEKGDIPEGYSVSREKKERFSLILESASTNQTSMYLCASATGTGSYEQYFGPGTRLTVT.

This clone has just one count. The V and J genes are TRBV5-1 and TRBJ2-7, with a weak D call TRBD2 (7 bases). The CDR3 has 16 residues. CDR1 and CDR2 (germline): SGHRS, YFSETQ. The V end lost 1 base, the J end lost 3 bases, and 17 bases lay between the germline ends. The CDR3 is CASSLSTSGGNYEQYF. Here the CDR3 DNA reads TGCGCCAGCAGCTTGAGTACTTCGGGGGGCAACTACGAGCAGTACTTC.

The V and J genes are TRBV9 and TRBJ2-7, with TRBD2 matching over 11 bases. Germline V gene lookup returns CDR1 SGDLS and CDR2 YYNGEE. This CDR3 spans 15 amino acids. The trim removed 4 bases at V and 6 bases at J, leaving 9 bases unmatched. Here the CDR3 DNA reads TGTGCCAGCAGCCCTGGACTAGCGGGCCTCGGCGAGCAGTACTTC. It encodes CASSPGLAGLGEQYF.

This clone has just a few counts. The chain employs TRBV5-5 and TRBJ2-7, with 7 nucleotides matching TRBD1. CDR1 is SGHKS, CDR2 YYEKEE, per germline (reference sequence). The ends lost 6 bases at V and 1 base at J; junction bases unmatched: 7. The CDR3 sequence is 14 residues long. For the CDR3, the DNA is TGTGCCAGCACCCGGGACAGCTTTTCCTACGAGCAGTACTTC. The encoded protein is CASTRDSFSYEQYF.

The CDR3 reads CASSYHRGDTDTQYF. The CDR3 DNA is TGTGCCAGCAGTTATCACAGGGGGGACACAGATACGCAGTATTTT. V gene TRBV6-6 combines with J gene TRBJ2-3; 8 bases are a match to TRBD1. CDR1 is MNHNY, CDR2 SVGAGI, per germline (reference sequence). The CDR3 is 15 residues long. J was trimmed by 2 bases and V by 3 bases; bases with no gene match: 4.

In regard to this clone: Its ends do not fully match the called genes, so a read error is possible. The rearrangement links TRBV7-9 to TRBJ1-4; TRBD1 agrees at 8 bases. This CDR3 is built from 14 residues. Per germline, CDR1 SEHNR and CDR2 FQNEAQ (reference sequence). This chain's CDR3 is CAGSRDRGSEKLFF. The CDR3, as DNA: TGTGCCGGCAGCCGAGACAGGGGAAGTGAAAAACTGTTTTTT.

V usage is TRBV4-3 and J usage is TRBJ1-3; maybe TRBD1 (6 bases). V was cut by 0 bases and J by 4 bases, with 10 bases left in between. The germline gives CDR1 LGHNA, CDR2 YSLEER. This CDR3 spans 15 amino acids. In DNA, the CDR3 is TGCGCCAGCAGCCAAGACAGGGGCCTCGGAAACACCATATATTTT. It encodes CASSQDRGLGNTIYF.

This clone occurred once. This sequence joins TRBV19 and TRBJ2-5; TRBD1 might be the D (5 bases). The germline V and J ends were trimmed by 3 bases and 5 bases, with 10 bases remaining between them. Per the germline V gene, CDR1 is LNHDA and CDR2 is SQIVND (reference sequence). The CDR3 consists of 13 residues. The DNA of the CDR3 is TGTGCCAGTAGTATTTCAGGGCGGGAGACCCAGTACTTC. Encoded protein: CASSISGRETQYF.

The rearrangement links TRBV28 to TRBJ2-5; possible D gene TRBD2, 5 bases. Trimming cost V 6 bases and J 2 bases, with 16 bases left between them. Germline V CDR1 and CDR2: MDHEN, SYDVKM. The CDR3 is 15 amino acids. In DNA, the CDR3 is TGTGCCAGCAGACCAATAAGGACTCGACAAGAGACCCAGTACTTC. It specifies CASRPIRTRQETQYF.

The genes are TRBV4-3 and TRBJ2-1; weak D call: TRBD2 (5 bases). Germline CDR1 LGHNA, CDR2 YSLEER. V lost 0 bases and J 4 bases, leaving 16 bases between the germline ends. This CDR3 is built from 17 residues. In DNA form, the CDR3 reads TGCGCCAGCAGCCAAGATCGGGCTAGCTTCCCTTACAATGAGCAGTTCTTC. Its translation is CASSQDRASFPYNEQFF.

The J gene is TRBJ2-3, the V gene TRBV10-3; 8 nucleotides match TRBD2. Germline assignment: CDR1 ENHRY and CDR2 SYGVKD. The CDR3 is 18 amino acids. Trimming removed 6 bases from V and 4 bases from J; junction bases left unmatched: 18. The CDR3 spells CAIRRHGERETMADTQYF. Here the CDR3 DNA reads TGTGCCATCAGACGCCACGGGGAGCGGGAGACGATGGCAGATACGCAGTATTTT.

V gene TRBV23-1 combines with J gene TRBJ2-2, with 8 bases matching TRBD1. TRBV23-1 is an ORF, and what it does is uncertain. The CDR3 extends over 18 amino acids. With 0 bases clipped from V and 7 bases from J, the junction kept 13 bases outside the gene matches. CDR3: CASSQSVVAGGKVGELFF. The CDR3 DNA reads as TGCGCCAGCAGTCAATCGGTTGTCGCAGGGGGCAAGGTCGGGGAGCTGTTTTTT.

The genes are TRBV27 and TRBJ2-7, with 10 bases identical to TRBD1. This CDR3 is 14 amino acids long. Germline loops: CDR1 MNHEY, CDR2 SMNVEV (reference sequence). V trimming: 7 bases; J trimming: 4 bases; junction bases outside the gene matches: 7. DNA of the CDR3: TGTGCCAGCAAGCGGACAGGGGGGAATTACGAGCAGTACTTC. Translated, it gives CASKRTGGNYEQYF.

The gene calls are TRBV6-1 and TRBJ1-1; weak D call: TRBD1 (5 bases). V lost 2 bases and J lost 1, with 11 bases in between. The germline V gene has CDR1 MNHNS and CDR2 SASEGT. The CDR3 loop spans 15 amino acids. In DNA, the CDR3 is TGTGCCAGCAGTGAAATGGGGGGGAGGAACACTGAAGCTTTCTTT. It specifies CASSEMGGRNTEAFF.